This T cell receptor (beta chain) was observed in a study of T cells in Graves' hyperthyroidism and ophthalmopathy. Notes on the study in general: Ophthalmopathy prediction by the model preceded onset by a median roughly 6.3 months. Most clonotypes expanded in thyroid above 0.001 were likewise present in blood.

The TCR beta CDR3 regions underwent amplification using RNA transcripts as the source. The HTBI primer set was used in a first-round RT-PCR of the TCR CDR3. TCRdb ran MiXCR on the multiplex PCR reads and lists one entry per CDR3 protein. Here the sample spans some 210,000 distinct CDR3 sequences, 15% to 20% being singletons. V lost 4 bases to trimming and J lost 7 bases; unmatched junction nucleotides: 7. Germline V lookup: CDR1 SGHAT, CDR2 FQNNGV. This CDR3 region has 15 residues. Ten or more counts support this clonotype. Its antigen is currently unknown. Hyperthyroidism of Graves' type that showed no ophthalmopathy progression within 18 months was stable.

The chain is built from TRBV11-2 and TRBJ2-1; 10 bases align to TRBD2. This clonotype originated in a man aged 50 to 59 with Graves' hyperthyroidism. The material sequenced was blood. The CDR3 protein is CASSSISGRRNEQFF. The CDR3 bases are TGTGCCAGCAGCTCGATTAGCGGGAGGAGGAATGAGCAGTTCTTC.